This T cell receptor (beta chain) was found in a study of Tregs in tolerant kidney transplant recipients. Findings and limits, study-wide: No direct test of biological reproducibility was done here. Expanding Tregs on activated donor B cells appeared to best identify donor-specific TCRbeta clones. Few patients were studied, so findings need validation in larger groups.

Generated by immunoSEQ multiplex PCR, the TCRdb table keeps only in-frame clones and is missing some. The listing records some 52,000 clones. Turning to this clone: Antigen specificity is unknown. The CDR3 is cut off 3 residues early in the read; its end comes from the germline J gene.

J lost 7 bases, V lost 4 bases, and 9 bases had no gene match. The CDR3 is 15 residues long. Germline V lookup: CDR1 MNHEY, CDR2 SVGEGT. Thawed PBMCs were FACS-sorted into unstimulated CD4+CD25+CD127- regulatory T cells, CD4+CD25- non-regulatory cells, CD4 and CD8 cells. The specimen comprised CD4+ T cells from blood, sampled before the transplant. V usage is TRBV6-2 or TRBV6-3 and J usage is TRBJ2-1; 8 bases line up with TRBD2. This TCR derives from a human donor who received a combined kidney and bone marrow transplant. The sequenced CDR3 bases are TGTGCCAGCAGTTCTGGGACTAGGGTGAGAAATGAG. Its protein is CASSSGTRVRNE. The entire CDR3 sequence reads CASSSGTRVRNEQFF.